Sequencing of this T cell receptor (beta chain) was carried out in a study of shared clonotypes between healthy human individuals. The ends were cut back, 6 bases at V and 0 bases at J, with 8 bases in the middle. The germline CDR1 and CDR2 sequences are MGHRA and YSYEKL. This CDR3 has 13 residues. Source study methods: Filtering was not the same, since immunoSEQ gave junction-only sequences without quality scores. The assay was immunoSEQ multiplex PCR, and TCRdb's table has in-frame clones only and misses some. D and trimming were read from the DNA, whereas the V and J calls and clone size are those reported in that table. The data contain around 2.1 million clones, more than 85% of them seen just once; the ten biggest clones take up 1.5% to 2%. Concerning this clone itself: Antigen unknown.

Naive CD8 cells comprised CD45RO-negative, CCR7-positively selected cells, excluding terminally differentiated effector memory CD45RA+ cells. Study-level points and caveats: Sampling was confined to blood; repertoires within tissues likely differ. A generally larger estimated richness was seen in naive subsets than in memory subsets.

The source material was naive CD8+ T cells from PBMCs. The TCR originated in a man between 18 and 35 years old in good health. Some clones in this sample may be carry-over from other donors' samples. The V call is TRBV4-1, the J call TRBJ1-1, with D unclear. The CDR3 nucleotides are TGCGCCAGCAGATCGACGATGAACACTGAAGCTTTCTTT. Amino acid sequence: CASRSTMNTEAFF.